These 23 T cell receptor beta chains came from one sample sequenced in a study of cytomegalovirus exposure and HLA in healthy donors (dated by TCRdb to about 2017). The library was obtained by the immunoSEQ multiplex PCR assay. A mixture of 60 forward primers for TCR Vbeta segments and 13 reverse primers for TCR Jbeta segments was used in the multiplex PCR. TCRdb stores this immuneACCESS table with in-frame sequences only. Part of the clones is absent; in the studies checked, under half of the shortfall reflects unresolved V genes, and no reason is known for the rest. This sample has approximately 100,000 clones in its table, and around three quarters of those were observed once. Jointly, the top ten make up approximately 3% of the sample. What was sequenced was PBMCs. These receptors all come from a woman in her forties in good health and CMV-seronegative.

This rearrangement joins TRBV28 to TRBJ2-7, with 10 positions matching TRBD1. V lost 4 bases, J lost 3 bases, and 21 bases stayed unmatched. This CDR3 region has 20 residues. Germline V gene lookup returns CDR1 MDHEN and CDR2 SYDVKM. For the CDR3, the DNA is TGTGCCAGCAGTTCCCTAGGGTGGGGACAGGGGCTCACAGGATACTACGAGCAGTACTTC. The encoded protein is CASSSLGWGQGLTGYYEQYF.

The CDR3 loop reads CASSLVSAGAYGYTF. CDR3 DNA: TGTGCCAGCAGCTTAGTTAGTGCAGGGGCCTATGGCTACACCTTC. The chain has TRBV7-2 and TRBJ1-2, with D possibly matching TRBD1 (6 bases). Germline V gives CDR1 SGHTA, CDR2 FQGNSA. The length of the CDR3 is 15 residues. The V end lost 1 base, the J end lost 4 bases, and 13 bases lay between the germline ends.

In regard to this clone: A junction end diverges from the germline sequence, so it may reflect a read error. The chain carries TRBV9 and TRBJ2-1; D perhaps matches TRBD2 (7 bases). Per germline, CDR1 SGDLS and CDR2 YYNGEE. The CDR3 contains 15 residues. CDR3 in amino acids: CTSSVEGGGYNEQFF. As DNA, the CDR3 is TGTACCAGCAGCGTAGAAGGGGGGGGGTACAATGAGCAGTTCTTC.

This rearrangement joins TRBV6-5 to TRBJ1-2; weak D call: TRBD1 (6 bases). The V end was cut by 6 bases, the J end by 5 bases, with 19 bases between. From germline, CDR1 is MNHEY and CDR2 SVGAGI. This CDR3 region has 15 residues. The DNA for the CDR3 is TGTGCCAGCAGCCCAAAAGGACAGTTTGTATATGGCTACACCTTC. Protein product: CASSPKGQFVYGYTF.

The chain combines TRBV5-1 with TRBJ2-3; tentatively, D is TRBD2 (6 bases). V lost 0 bases to trimming and J lost 9 bases, with 11 bases between them. This CDR3 region has 13 residues. Germline V gene lookup returns CDR1 SGHRS and CDR2 YFSETQ. DNA for the CDR3: TGCGCCAGCAGCTTGGGGGGGGTTGAGACGCAGTATTTT. Translated, it gives CASSLGGVETQYF.

The J gene is TRBJ1-3, the V gene TRBV9, with TRBD1 as a possible D gene (5 bases). V was cut by 4 bases and J by 1 base, with 12 bases left in between. The V gene's germline CDR1 is SGDLS and CDR2 YYNGEE. The CDR3 is 15 residues long. CDR3 residues: CASSWGGGSGNTIYF. Written as DNA, the CDR3 is TGTGCCAGCAGCTGGGGGGGAGGATCTGGAAACACCATATATTTT.

The rearrangement joins TRBV10-3 to TRBJ2-7; D unresolved. V gave up 0 bases and J gave up 6 bases, with 15 bases separating them. The germline CDR1 and CDR2 sequences are ENHRY and SYGVKD. This CDR3 region has 15 residues. The CDR3 reads CAISESGEEASEQYF. CDR3 DNA: TGTGCCATCAGTGAGTCAGGAGAAGAGGCCAGCGAGCAGTACTTC.

This clone showed up just a few times. The CDR3 DNA reads as TGTGCCAGCTCAGGACAGGGGCTAAAGAAGACCCAGTACTTC. Residues: CASSGQGLKKTQYF. This rearrangement joins TRBV18 to TRBJ2-5; 9 nucleotides agree with TRBD1. In germline, CDR1 is KGHSH, CDR2 LQKENI. The CDR3 is 14 amino acids. V was pared by 5 bases and J by 6 bases, with 7 bases of the junction left unmatched.

This clone was found once. The V and J genes are TRBV2 and TRBJ1-2; 10 bases are a match to TRBD1. The CDR3 sequence is 17 residues long. J lost 2 bases, V lost 7 bases, and 13 bases had no gene match. Germline V gene data show CDR1 as SNHLY and CDR2 as FYNNEI. The CDR3 sequence: CASKIEGDRGWNYGYTF. For the CDR3, the DNA is TGTGCCAGCAAAATAGAGGGGGACAGGGGATGGAACTATGGCTACACCTTC.

This chain links TRBV28 with TRBJ2-7; D unresolved. Germline V gives CDR1 MDHEN, CDR2 SYDVKM. CDR3 size: 13 residues. Deletions cut 6 bases from V and 4 bases from J, with 13 bases between. CDR3 coding DNA: TGTGCCAGCAGGAACCCGGGTCGGTACGAGCAGTACTTC. Its translation is CASRNPGRYEQYF.

The CDR3 region is CASSLGGGAQHF. CDR3 nucleotides: TGTGCCAGCAGCTTAGGAGGGGGCGCTCAGCATTTT. This chain joins TRBV11-2 and TRBJ1-5; TRBD1 agrees at 7 bases. The V gene's germline CDR1 is SGHAT and CDR2 FQNNGV. The CDR3 has 12 amino acids. Losses at the gene ends were 1 base for V and 13 bases for J; bases not matched to a gene: 4.

The chain joins TRBV11-2 to TRBJ1-4; maybe TRBD1 (5 bases). This CDR3 has 14 residues. CDR1 is SGHAT, CDR2 FQNNGV, per germline. V lost 5 bases, J lost 4 bases, and 11 bases lay in between. CDR3 loop: CASSPGGGNEKLFF. In DNA, the CDR3 is TGTGCCAGCAGCCCGGGGGGGGGTAATGAAAAACTGTTTTTT.

In this sample, this clone turned up a few times. The chain recombines TRBV7-2 with TRBJ2-5, with D possibly TRBD2 on 5 matching bases. This CDR3 is built from 15 residues. In germline, CDR1 is SGHTA, CDR2 FQGNSA. V was shortened by 5 bases and J by 5 bases, with 18 bases between the two germline ends. CDR3 residues: CASSPRPPGGETQYF. The CDR3 nucleotides read TGTGCCAGCAGCCCCCGACCACCTGGCGGGGAGACCCAGTACTTC. The full variable domain, with the rest looked up from reference TRBV7-2 and TRBJ2-5, is GAGVSQSPSNKVTEKGKDVELRCDPISGHTALYWYRQSLGQGLEFLIYFQGNSAPDKSGLPSDRFSAERTGGSVSTLTIQRTQQEDSAVYLCASSPRPPGGETQYFGPGTRLLVL.

The J gene is TRBJ2-5, the V gene TRBV30, with 7 bases fitting TRBD1. The germline CDR1 and CDR2 sequences are GTSNPN and SVGIG (reference sequence). The CDR3 length is 15 residues. With V trimmed by 2 bases and J by 3 bases, 9 bases remained unmatched. The CDR3 DNA follows: TGTGCCTGGAGTTCGGGCCTCGGGACAGAAGAGACCCAGTACTTC. It codes for CAWSSGLGTEETQYF.

J is TRBJ1-5 and V is TRBV7-2; D unresolved. V was pared by 1 base and J by 5 bases, with 6 bases between. Germline V gene sequence: CDR1 SGHTA, CDR2 FQGNSA. The CDR3 has 13 amino acids. CDR3 in amino acids: CASSLVDYQPQHF. The CDR3 DNA is TGTGCCAGCAGCTTAGTAGATTATCAGCCCCAGCATTTT.

The J gene is TRBJ2-1, the V gene TRBV5-4, with D possibly being TRBD2 (5 bases). This CDR3 region has 16 residues. The germline gives CDR1 SGHNT, CDR2 YYREEE (reference sequence). V lost 5 bases and J 0 bases, leaving 15 bases between the germline ends. The CDR3 reads CASSGKRKSSYNEQFF. The CDR3 nucleotides read TGTGCCAGCAGTGGGAAGCGGAAAAGCTCCTACAATGAGCAGTTCTTC.

The rearrangement links TRBV6-5 to TRBJ2-1, with no clear D. The V end lost 6 bases, the J end lost 5 bases, and 11 bases lay between the germline ends. Germline lookup yields CDR1 MNHEY and CDR2 SVGAGI. The CDR3 consists of 13 residues. CDR3 coding DNA: TGTGCCAGCAGCCTAGACCTTAACAATGAGCAGTTCTTC. Protein product: CASSLDLNNEQFF.

V is TRBV19 and J is TRBJ1-5; maybe TRBD1 (5 bases). Looked up from germline, CDR1 is LNHDA and CDR2 is SQIVND (reference sequence). The CDR3 extends over 15 amino acids. Trimming shortened V by 3 bases and J by 5 bases, and 14 bases separated the two germline ends. The CDR3 DNA reads as TGTGCCAGTAGTATCGAGCCCGGGGGTCATCAGCCCCAGCATTTT. It is translated as CASSIEPGGHQPQHF. Drawing the rest from reference TRBV19 and TRBJ1-5, the complete variable domain is DGGITQSPKYLFRKEGQNVTLSCEQNLNHDAMYWYRQDPGQGLRLIYYSQIVNDFQKGDIAEGYSVSREKKESFPLTVTSAQKNPTAFYLCASSIEPGGHQPQHFGDGTRLSIL.

The chain joins TRBV7-9 to TRBJ2-7, with TRBD2 identical over 7 bases. Per the germline V gene, CDR1 is SEHNR and CDR2 is FQNEAQ (reference sequence). The CDR3 spans 15 residues. The J segment lost 6 bases and the V segment lost 3 bases, leaving 11 bases of the junction unmatched. CDR3 DNA: TGTGCCAGCAGCTTGTGGGGAGGGGCGCTTGGCGAGCAGTACTTC. It is translated as CASSLWGGALGEQYF.

The chain combines TRBV27 with TRBJ1-2, with 7 bases aligning to TRBD1. Germline V gives CDR1 MNHEY, CDR2 SMNVEV (reference sequence). CDR3 length: 15 residues. The V segment lost 5 bases and the J segment 7 bases; nucleotides outside the gene matches: 13. Written as DNA, the CDR3 is TGTGCCAGCAGTCCTTGGACAGGAGAGCTTAGTGGCTACACCTTC. Translating it yields CASSPWTGELSGYTF.

CDR3 residues: CASSLRTGSNQPQHF. The CDR3 nucleotides are TGTGCCAGCAGCTTAAGGACAGGATCCAATCAGCCCCAGCATTTT. The chain employs TRBV5-6 and TRBJ1-5; 7 nucleotides align to TRBD1. Trimming cost V 2 bases and J 3 bases; bases outside gene matches: 5. CDR1 is SGHDT, CDR2 YYEEEE, per germline. The CDR3 is made up of 15 amino acids.

Regarding this clone: One end of the junction varies from germline; a read error may be responsible. The genes are TRBV7-9 and TRBJ2-6; D is perhaps TRBD2 (6 bases). Germline CDR1 is SEHNR and CDR2 is FQNEAQ (reference sequence). The CDR3 is 17 residues long. The CDR3 DNA reads TGTTCCAGCAGTTGGGGGACTGGATCAGCTGGGGCCAACGTCCTGACTTTC. It specifies CSSSWGTGSAGANVLTF. The full variable domain, completed using reference TRBV7-9 and TRBJ2-6, is DTGVSQNPRHKITKRGQNVTFRCDPISEHNRLYWYRQTLGQGPEFLTYFQNEAQLEKSRLLSDRFSAERPKGSFSTLEIQRTEQGDSAMYLCSSSWGTGSAGANVLTFGAGSRLTVL.

V is TRBV7-2 and J is TRBJ1-6; tentatively, D is TRBD1 (5 bases). CDR3 length: 15 residues. Trimming pared 5 bases from V and 6 bases from J, leaving 14 bases between. The germline V gene has CDR1 SGHTA and CDR2 FQGNSA. The DNA of the CDR3 is TGTGCCAGCAGCGTCCAGGGCGGGGGTAATTCACCCCTCCACTTT. As protein: CASSVQGGGNSPLHF. Full variable domain (rest looked up from reference TRBV7-2 and TRBJ1-6): GAGVSQSPSNKVTEKGKDVELRCDPISGHTALYWYRQSLGQGLEFLIYFQGNSAPDKSGLPSDRFSAERTGGSVSTLTIQRTQQEDSAVYLCASSVQGGGNSPLHFGNGTRLTVT.